This TCR beta chain came from a study of identical twins. Details on this clonotype: The target antigen is unknown.

Germline V gene data show CDR1 as MDHEN and CDR2 as SYDVKM. V shed 8 bases and J 2 bases; nucleotides not matched to a gene: 5. CDR3 size: 14 residues. TCRdb recomputed calls from the 5' RACE reads with MiXCR, one row per CDR3 protein. The sample yields 250,000 to 300,000 distinct CDR3 sequences, around 8.3% seen once. General study results and limits: Conclusions were drawn cross-sectionally by statistical analysis, without following the same donors. Cord blood beta clonotypes that were abundant carried fewer insertions, and memory repertoires showed no such trend.

The data were also submitted as part of a second study, on yellow fever vaccine responses in identical twins. This second study says: Twins' vaccine T cell responses reportedly seemed partly convergent and partly personalized.

This clonotype was obtained from a woman under 30 in good health. The chain is built from TRBV28 and TRBJ2-3; TRBD2 aligns across 9 bases. Source material: CD8+ T cells sorted from blood. In nucleotides, the CDR3 is TGTGCCAGCCAGGAGCGGGGGGTCACAGATACGCAGTATTTT. Amino acid sequence: CASQERGVTDTQYF.